One sample yielded the 15 T cell receptor beta chains listed below, sequenced in a study of long-term antiretroviral therapy in people with HIV (dated by TCRdb to the early 2020s). Sequencing of the TRB variable region was done with the immunoSEQ hsTCRB v3.0 assay at survey level resolution. In its TCRdb copy, this immuneACCESS table keeps in-frame sequences only and misses some clones. Where compared with another copy, unresolved V genes explain less than half of these, and the others have no known cause. The sample data list 25,000 to 35,000 clones, and about 90% of these were observed just once. The top ten clones comprise roughly 3.9% of the sample. The specimen was unsorted PBMCs, collected 1.8 years after starting antiretroviral therapy. These receptors all stem from a woman in her late teens or twenties with HIV.

The chain uses TRBV6-1 and TRBJ1-4; possible D gene TRBD1, 6 bases. Germline CDR1 MNHNS, CDR2 SASEGT. CDR3 length: 15 amino acids. Trimming stripped 1 base from V and 6 bases from J, with 12 bases between. CDR3 protein: CASSEGTARHEKLFF. The CDR3 coding sequence is TGTGCCAGCAGTGAAGGGACAGCGAGGCATGAAAAACTGTTTTTT.

The CDR3 region is CASSLPMGEQFF. CDR3 in DNA: TGTGCCAGCAGCCTCCCGATGGGTGAGCAGTTCTTC. The V call is TRBV9, the J call TRBJ2-1, with D hard to call. V was pared by 4 bases and J by 9 bases, with 11 bases between. CDR1 is SGDLS, CDR2 YYNGEE, per germline. The CDR3 contains 12 residues.

The V gene is TRBV4-1, the J gene TRBJ1-2; TRBD1 is a possible D gene (5 bases). The CDR3 is 17 amino acids. Germline CDR1 and CDR2: MGHRA and YSYEKL. Trimming left V 0 bases short and J 4 bases short, with 18 bases between. The CDR3 here is CASSQDTLRAGSYGYTF. CDR3 nucleotides: TGCGCCAGCAGCCAAGATACACTGCGGGCAGGGTCCTATGGCTACACCTTC.

This sequence joins TRBV27 and TRBJ2-1; D is perhaps TRBD2 (6 bases). The length of the CDR3 is 15 residues. The germline CDR1 and CDR2 sequences are MNHEY and SMNVEV (reference sequence). V was trimmed by 0 bases and J by 9 bases, leaving 15 bases between them. This chain's CDR3 is CASSLSTRNMGEQFF. Here the CDR3 DNA reads TGTGCCAGCAGTTTATCGACTAGAAATATGGGTGAGCAGTTCTTC.

This chain uses TRBV6-5 with TRBJ1-1; D gene uncertain. Germline V CDR1 and CDR2: MNHEY, SVGAGI. This CDR3 has 13 residues. Between the trimmed V and J ends, which lost 0 bases and 8 bases, there was a span of 10 bases. The CDR3 loop reads CASSYSTSFEAFF. CDR3 DNA: TGTGCCAGCAGTTACTCGACTTCGTTCGAAGCTTTCTTT.

Here the CDR3 reads CASSLGSAGSYNEQFF. CDR3 nucleotide sequence: TGTGCCAGCAGCTTAGGTTCAGCGGGCTCCTACAATGAGCAGTTCTTC. The V gene is TRBV7-6, the J gene TRBJ2-1; D possibly corresponds to TRBD2 (6 bases). The CDR3 extends over 16 amino acids. The germline CDR1 and CDR2 sequences are SGHVS and FNYEAQ. V shed 1 base and J shed 0 bases, with 10 bases lying between them.

CDR3 coding DNA: TGTGCCAGCTCACCCTCGACAGGGGTTGCAAATGAAAAACTGTTTTTT. Translated: CASSPSTGVANEKLFF. The chain employs TRBV18 and TRBJ1-4; 8 bases line up with TRBD1. CDR3 size: 16 residues. The J segment lost 5 bases and the V segment lost 3 bases, leaving 8 bases of the junction unmatched. Germline V gene sequence: CDR1 KGHSH, CDR2 LQKENI.

The chain carries TRBV19 and TRBJ2-5; D remains ambiguous. This CDR3 has 12 residues. With 6 bases removed from V and 4 bases from J, the gap between germline ends came to 9 bases. Germline V gene data show CDR1 as LNHDA and CDR2 as SQIVND (reference sequence). DNA of the CDR3: TGTGCCAGTAGAGGGCCACCAGAGACCCAGTACTTC. Its translation is CASRGPPETQYF. Full variable domain (missing parts from reference TRBV19 and TRBJ2-5): DGGITQSPKYLFRKEGQNVTLSCEQNLNHDAMYWYRQDPGQGLRLIYYSQIVNDFQKGDIAEGYSVSREKKESFPLTVTSAQKNPTAFYLCASRGPPETQYFGPGTRLLVL.

V and J are TRBV19 and TRBJ1-5, with 9 nucleotides matching TRBD1. Trimming cost V 8 bases and J 3 bases; bases outside gene matches: 8. CDR3 length equals 15 residues. In germline, CDR1 is LNHDA, CDR2 SQIVND (reference sequence). CDR3 nucleotide sequence: TGTGCCAGTCAGCCGGGACAGGGTTTCAATCAGCCCCAGCATTTT. Translation gives CASQPGQGFNQPQHF.

The chain recombines TRBV5-6 with TRBJ2-7; D is unresolved. Germline V gives CDR1 SGHDT, CDR2 YYEEEE. Trimming left V 3 bases short and J 5 bases short, with 18 bases between. The CDR3 is made up of 15 amino acids. CDR3 bases: TGTGCCAGCAGCTCCCTTGGGCCCAACAAGAACGAGCAGTACTTC. This sequence encodes CASSSLGPNKNEQYF.

The V and J genes are TRBV27 and TRBJ2-1, with 7 bases matching TRBD2. The V and J ends lost 3 bases and 10 bases, in that order; junction bases with no gene match: 6. The length of the CDR3 is 13 residues. Germline assignment: CDR1 MNHEY and CDR2 SMNVEV (reference sequence). CDR3 amino acids: CASSFLREAEQFF. The CDR3 DNA is TGTGCCAGCAGTTTTTTACGGGAGGCCGAGCAGTTCTTC.

The rearrangement uses TRBV19 and TRBJ2-3; unclear D gene. The germline V gene has CDR1 LNHDA and CDR2 SQIVND (reference sequence). Trimming shortened V by 2 bases and J by 4 bases, and 13 bases separated the two germline ends. The CDR3 runs 15 residues. The CDR3 sequence is CASSISFVGSDTQYF. The DNA for the CDR3 is TGTGCCAGTAGTATATCGTTTGTGGGTTCAGATACGCAGTATTTT.

The CDR3: CASSTHSSGANVLTF. The CDR3 DNA is TGTGCCAGTAGTACTCACAGCTCTGGGGCCAACGTCCTGACTTTC. The chain uses TRBV19 and TRBJ2-6; no definite D call. The CDR3 has 15 residues. The V end was cut by 4 bases, the J end by 0 bases, with 7 bases between. Germline CDR1 reads LNHDA; CDR2 reads SQIVND (reference sequence).

This clone was seen once. The J gene is TRBJ1-4, the V gene TRBV18, with no clear D. Per the germline V gene, CDR1 is KGHSH and CDR2 is LQKENI. Between the trimmed V and J ends, which lost 1 base and 8 bases, there was a span of 11 bases. The CDR3 is 14 residues long. CDR3 bases: TGTGCCAGCTCACCACTAGGTAGTAAAGAAAAACTGTTTTTT. The encoded protein is CASSPLGSKEKLFF.

The CDR3 coding sequence is TGTGCCATCACCCGGGACAGTGCTGCGGGTGAGCAGTTCTTC. This sequence encodes CAITRDSAAGEQFF. J is TRBJ2-1 and V is TRBV10-3, with TRBD1 matching over 7 bases. Germline V gene sequence: CDR1 ENHRY, CDR2 SYGVKD. V lost 7 bases and J lost 9; bases outside the gene matches: 12. The CDR3 loop spans 14 amino acids.